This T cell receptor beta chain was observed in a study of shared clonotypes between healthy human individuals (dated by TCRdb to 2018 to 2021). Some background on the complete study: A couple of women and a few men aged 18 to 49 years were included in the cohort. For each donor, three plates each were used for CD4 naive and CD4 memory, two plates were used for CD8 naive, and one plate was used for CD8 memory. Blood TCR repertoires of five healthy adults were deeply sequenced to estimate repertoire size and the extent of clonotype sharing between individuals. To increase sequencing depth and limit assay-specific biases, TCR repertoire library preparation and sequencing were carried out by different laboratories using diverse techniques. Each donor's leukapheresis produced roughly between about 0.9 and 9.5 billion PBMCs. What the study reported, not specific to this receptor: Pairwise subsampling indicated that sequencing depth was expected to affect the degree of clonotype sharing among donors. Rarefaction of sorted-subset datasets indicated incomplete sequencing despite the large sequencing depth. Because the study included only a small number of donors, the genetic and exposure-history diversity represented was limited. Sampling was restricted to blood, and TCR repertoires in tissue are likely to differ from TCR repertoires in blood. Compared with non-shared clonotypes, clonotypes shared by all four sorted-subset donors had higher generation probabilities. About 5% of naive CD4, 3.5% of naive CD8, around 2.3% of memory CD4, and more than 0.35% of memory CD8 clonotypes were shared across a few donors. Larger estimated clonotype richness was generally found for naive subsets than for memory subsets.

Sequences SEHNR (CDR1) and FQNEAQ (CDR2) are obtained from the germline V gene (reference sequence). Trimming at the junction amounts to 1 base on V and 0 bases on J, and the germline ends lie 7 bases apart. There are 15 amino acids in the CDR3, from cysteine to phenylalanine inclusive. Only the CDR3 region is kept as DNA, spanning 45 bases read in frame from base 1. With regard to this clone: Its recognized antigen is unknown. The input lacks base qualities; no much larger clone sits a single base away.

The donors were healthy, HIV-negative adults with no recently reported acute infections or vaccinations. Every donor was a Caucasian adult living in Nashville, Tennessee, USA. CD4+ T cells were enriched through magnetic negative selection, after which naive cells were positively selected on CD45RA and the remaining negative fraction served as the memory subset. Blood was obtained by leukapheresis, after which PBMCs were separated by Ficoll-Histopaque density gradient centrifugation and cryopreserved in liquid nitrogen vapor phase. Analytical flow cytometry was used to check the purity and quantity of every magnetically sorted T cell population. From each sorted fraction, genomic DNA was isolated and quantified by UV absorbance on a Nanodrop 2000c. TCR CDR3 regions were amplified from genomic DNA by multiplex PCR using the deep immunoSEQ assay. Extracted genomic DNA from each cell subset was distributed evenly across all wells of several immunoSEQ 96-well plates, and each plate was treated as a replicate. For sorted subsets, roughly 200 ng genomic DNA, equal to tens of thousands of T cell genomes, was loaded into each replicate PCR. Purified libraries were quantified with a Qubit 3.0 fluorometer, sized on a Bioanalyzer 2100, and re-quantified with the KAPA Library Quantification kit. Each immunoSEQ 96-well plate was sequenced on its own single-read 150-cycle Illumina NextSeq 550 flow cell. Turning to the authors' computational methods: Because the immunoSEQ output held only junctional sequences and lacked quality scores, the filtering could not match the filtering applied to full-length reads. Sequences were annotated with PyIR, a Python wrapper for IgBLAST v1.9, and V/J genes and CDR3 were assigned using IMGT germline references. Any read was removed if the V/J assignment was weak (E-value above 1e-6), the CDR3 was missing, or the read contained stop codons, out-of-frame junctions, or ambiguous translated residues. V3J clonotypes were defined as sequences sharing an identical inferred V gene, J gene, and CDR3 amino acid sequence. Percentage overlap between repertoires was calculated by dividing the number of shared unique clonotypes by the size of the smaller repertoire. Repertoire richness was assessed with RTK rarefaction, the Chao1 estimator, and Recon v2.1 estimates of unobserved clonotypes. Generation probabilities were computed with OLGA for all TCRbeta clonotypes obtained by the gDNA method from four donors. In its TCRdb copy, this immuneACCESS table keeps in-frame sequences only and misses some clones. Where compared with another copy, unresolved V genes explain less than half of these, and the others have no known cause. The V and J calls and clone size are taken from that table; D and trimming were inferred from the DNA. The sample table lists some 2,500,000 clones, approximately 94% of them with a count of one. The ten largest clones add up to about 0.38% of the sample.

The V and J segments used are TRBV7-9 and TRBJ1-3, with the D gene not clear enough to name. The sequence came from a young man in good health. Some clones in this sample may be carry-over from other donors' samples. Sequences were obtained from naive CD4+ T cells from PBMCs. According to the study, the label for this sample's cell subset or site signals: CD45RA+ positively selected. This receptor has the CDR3 CASSLELGSGNTIYF. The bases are TGTGCCAGCAGCTTAGAGCTCGGCTCTGGAAACACCATATATTTT.